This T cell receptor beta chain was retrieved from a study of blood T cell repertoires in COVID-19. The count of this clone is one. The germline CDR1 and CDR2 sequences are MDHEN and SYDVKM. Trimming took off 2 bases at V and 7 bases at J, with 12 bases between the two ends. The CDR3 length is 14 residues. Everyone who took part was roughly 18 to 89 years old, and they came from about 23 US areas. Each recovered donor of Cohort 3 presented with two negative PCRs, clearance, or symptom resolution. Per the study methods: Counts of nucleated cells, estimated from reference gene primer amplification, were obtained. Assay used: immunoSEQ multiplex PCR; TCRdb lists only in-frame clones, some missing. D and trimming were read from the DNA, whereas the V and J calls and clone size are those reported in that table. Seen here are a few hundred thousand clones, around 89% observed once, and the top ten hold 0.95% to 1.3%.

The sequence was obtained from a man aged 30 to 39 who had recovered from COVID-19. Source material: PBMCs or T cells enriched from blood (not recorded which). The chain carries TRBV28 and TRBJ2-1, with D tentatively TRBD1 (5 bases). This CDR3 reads CASSLSTGHNEQFF. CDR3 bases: TGTGCCAGCAGTTTAAGTACAGGCCATAATGAGCAGTTCTTC.